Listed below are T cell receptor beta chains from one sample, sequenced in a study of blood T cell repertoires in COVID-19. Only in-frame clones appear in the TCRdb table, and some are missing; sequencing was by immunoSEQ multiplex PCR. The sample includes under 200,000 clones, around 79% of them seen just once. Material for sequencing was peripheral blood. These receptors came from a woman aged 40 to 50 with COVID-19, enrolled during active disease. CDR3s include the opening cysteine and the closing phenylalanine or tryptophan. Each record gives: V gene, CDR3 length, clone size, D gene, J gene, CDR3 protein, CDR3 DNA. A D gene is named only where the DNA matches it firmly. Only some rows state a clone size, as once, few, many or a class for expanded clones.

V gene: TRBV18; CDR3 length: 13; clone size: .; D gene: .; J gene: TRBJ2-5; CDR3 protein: CASSPLAEETQYF; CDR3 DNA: TGTGCCAGCTCACCCCTAGCCGAAGAGACCCAGTACTTC
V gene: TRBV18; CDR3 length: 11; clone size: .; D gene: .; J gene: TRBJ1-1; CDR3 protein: CASSRDNEAFF; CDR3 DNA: TGTGCCAGCTCACGAGACAATGAAGCTTTCTTT
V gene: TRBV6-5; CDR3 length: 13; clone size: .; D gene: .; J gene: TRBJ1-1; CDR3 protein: CASIPGKGTEAFF; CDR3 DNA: TGTGCCAGCATTCCGGGAAAGGGCACTGAAGCTTTCTTT
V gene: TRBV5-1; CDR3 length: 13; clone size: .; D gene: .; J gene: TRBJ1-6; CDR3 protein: CASSLDEESPLHF; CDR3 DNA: TGCGCCAGCAGCTTGGACGAGGAATCACCCCTCCACTTT
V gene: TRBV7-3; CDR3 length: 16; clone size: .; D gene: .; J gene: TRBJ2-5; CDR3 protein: CASSPISPSPQETQYF; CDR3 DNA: TGTGCCAGCAGCCCAATAAGTCCGAGCCCCCAAGAGACCCAGTACTTC
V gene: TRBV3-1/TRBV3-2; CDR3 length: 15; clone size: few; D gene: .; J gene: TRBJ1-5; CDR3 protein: CASSQDPRSNQPQHF; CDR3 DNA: TGTGCCAGCAGCCAAGATCCGAGAAGCAATCAGCCCCAGCATTTT
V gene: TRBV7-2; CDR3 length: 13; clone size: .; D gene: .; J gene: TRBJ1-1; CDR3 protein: CASSLWQGKEAFF; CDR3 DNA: TGTGCCAGCAGCTTATGGCAGGGTAAAGAAGCTTTCTTT
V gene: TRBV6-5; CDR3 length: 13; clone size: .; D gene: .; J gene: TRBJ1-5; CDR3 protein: CASGTGLEWTQHF; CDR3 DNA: TGTGCCAGCGGTACTGGTCTAGAATGGACCCAGCATTTT
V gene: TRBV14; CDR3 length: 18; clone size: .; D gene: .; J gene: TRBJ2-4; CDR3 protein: CASSQVWRRTLAKNIQYF; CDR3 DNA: TGTGCCAGCAGCCAAGTTTGGCGGCGGACTTTAGCCAAAAACATTCAGTACTTC
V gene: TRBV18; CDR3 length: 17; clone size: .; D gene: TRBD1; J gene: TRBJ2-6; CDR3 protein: CASSPRQGIVGANVLTF; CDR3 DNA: TGTGCCAGCTCACCACGACAGGGTATAGTTGGGGCCAACGTCCTGACTTTC
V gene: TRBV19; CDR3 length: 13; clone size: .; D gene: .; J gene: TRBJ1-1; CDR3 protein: CASFTAVNTEAFF; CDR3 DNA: TGTGCCAGCTTTACGGCGGTTAACACTGAAGCTTTCTTT
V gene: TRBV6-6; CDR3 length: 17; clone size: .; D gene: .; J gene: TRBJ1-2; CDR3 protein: CASSPFKGGLVDYGYTF; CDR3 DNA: TGTGCCAGCAGTCCCTTCAAGGGGGGGCTGGTTGACTATGGCTACACCTTC
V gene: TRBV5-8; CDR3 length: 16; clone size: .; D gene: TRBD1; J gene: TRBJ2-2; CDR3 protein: CASSFYGTANTGELFF; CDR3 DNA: TGTGCCAGCAGCTTTTATGGGACAGCGAACACCGGGGAGCTGTTTTTT
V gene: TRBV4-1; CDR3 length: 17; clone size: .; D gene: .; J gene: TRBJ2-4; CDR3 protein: CASSQDRMTGGKNIQYF; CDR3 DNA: TGCGCCAGCAGCCAAGATAGGATGACTGGAGGTAAAAACATTCAGTACTTC
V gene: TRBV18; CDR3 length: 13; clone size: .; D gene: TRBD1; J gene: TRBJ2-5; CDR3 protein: CASSPQGAETQYF; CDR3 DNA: TGTGCCAGCTCACCACAGGGGGCAGAGACCCAGTACTTC
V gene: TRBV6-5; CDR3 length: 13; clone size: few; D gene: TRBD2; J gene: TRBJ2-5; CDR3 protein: CASGGTRQETQYF; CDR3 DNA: TGTGCCAGCGGGGGGACTAGACAAGAGACCCAGTACTTC
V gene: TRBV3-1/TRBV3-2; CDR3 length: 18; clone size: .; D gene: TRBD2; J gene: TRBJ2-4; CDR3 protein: CASSYGLAGHLAKNIQYF; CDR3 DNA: TGTGCCAGCAGCTATGGACTAGCGGGTCACCTAGCCAAAAACATTCAGTACTTC
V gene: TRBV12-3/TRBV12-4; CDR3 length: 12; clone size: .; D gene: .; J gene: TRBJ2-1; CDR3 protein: CASSLGVNEQFF; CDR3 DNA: TGTGCCAGCAGTTTGGGAGTCAATGAGCAGTTCTTC
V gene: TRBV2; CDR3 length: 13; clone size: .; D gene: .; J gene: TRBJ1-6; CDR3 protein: CASSSDSGERLRF; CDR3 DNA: TGTGCCAGCAGTTCGGACAGTGGTGAAAGGTTGCGCTTT
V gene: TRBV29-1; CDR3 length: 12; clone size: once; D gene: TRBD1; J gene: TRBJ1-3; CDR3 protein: CSTRGTGNTIYF; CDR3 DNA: TGCAGCACCAGGGGGACCGGAAACACCATATATTTT
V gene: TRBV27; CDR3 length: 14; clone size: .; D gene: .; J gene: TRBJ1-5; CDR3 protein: CASSGTGFNQPQHF; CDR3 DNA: TGTGCCAGCAGTGGCACAGGGTTCAATCAGCCCCAGCATTTT
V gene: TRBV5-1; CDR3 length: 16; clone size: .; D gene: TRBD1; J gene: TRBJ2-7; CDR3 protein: CASSPRQGLFSYEQYF; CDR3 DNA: TGCGCCAGCAGCCCCCGACAGGGCCTTTTCTCCTACGAGCAGTACTTC
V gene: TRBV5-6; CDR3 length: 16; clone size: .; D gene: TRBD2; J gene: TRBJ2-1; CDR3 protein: CASSLAPGGPYNEQFF; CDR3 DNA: TGTGCCAGCAGCTTGGCCCCGGGAGGGCCATATAATGAGCAGTTCTTC